This T cell receptor (beta chain) was documented in a study of CD8+CD57+ T cells in acquired aplastic anemia. Points on this clonotype: The target antigen is unknown.

General study points: There were over 25 CD8+ CDR3 sequences that occurred in both patients and controls. Controls and patients did not differ significantly in CD8+ Simpson's diversity.

V was shortened by 5 bases and J by 9 bases, with 14 bases between the two germline ends. This CDR3 region has 13 residues. Germline assignment: CDR1 MNHEY and CDR2 SMNVEV (reference sequence). Genomic DNA templated the TCR beta VDJ and CDR3 profiling. TCRdb re-called the reads through MiXCR, storing one row per CDR3 protein. The data contain 200,000 or so distinct CDR3 sequences, around 65% of them singletons. The genes are TRBV27 and TRBJ2-1; perhaps D is TRBD1 or TRBD2 (6 bases each). The specimen sequenced was sorted CD4+, CD8+, or CD8+CD57+ T cells (not recorded which) from PBMCs. This clonotype was obtained from a human donor with severe aplastic anemia or a healthy control (not recorded which). For the CDR3, the DNA is TGTGCCAGCAGTCCCCGGGGGCCGGGTGAGCAGTTCTTC. This gives the protein CASSPRGPGEQFF.